These 10 T cell receptor beta chains came from one sample sequenced in a study of cytomegalovirus exposure and HLA in healthy donors. Profiled with immunoSEQ multiplex PCR; TCRdb holds only in-frame clones, not every one. The table lists roughly 150,000 clones, 85% to 90% of them singletons. The source material was PBMCs. All receptors come from a woman under 30 in good health and CMV-seropositive.

This clone was counted once. The chain links TRBV20-1 to TRBJ2-1; TRBD1 might be the D (5 bases). This CDR3 is 10 amino acids long. V dropped 7 bases and J dropped 7 bases, with 8 bases sitting between them. Germline V gene data show CDR1 as DFQATT and CDR2 as SNEGSKA (reference sequence). The CDR3 DNA reads as TGCAGTGTGGGGCGAAATGAGCAGTTCTTC. It is translated as CSVGRNEQFF.

This chain links TRBV4-1 with TRBJ2-3; no reliable D call. This CDR3 is built from 15 residues. V was cut by 0 bases and J by 0 bases, with 7 bases left in between. Germline CDR1 is MGHRA and CDR2 is YSYEKL. The CDR3 region has the DNA TGCGCCAGCAGCCAAGATCGTCCGAGCACAGATACGCAGTATTTT. Encoded protein: CASSQDRPSTDTQYF.

The chain recombines TRBV6-5 with TRBJ1-2, with no clear D. The germline V gene has CDR1 MNHEY and CDR2 SVGAGI. V lost 0 bases, J lost 4 bases, and 12 bases lay in between. CDR3 size: 15 residues. This CDR3 is CASSYSRESTYGYTF. DNA for the CDR3: TGTGCCAGCAGTTACTCGAGGGAATCAACCTATGGCTACACCTTC.

The V and J genes are TRBV6-1 and TRBJ2-1; TRBD1 aligns across 8 bases. The CDR3 has 14 amino acids. Losses at the gene ends were 4 bases for V and 5 bases for J; bases not matched to a gene: 4. Germline V gives CDR1 MNHNS, CDR2 SASEGT. CDR3 DNA sequence: TGTGCCAGCAGTGGCAGGGGGCGCGACAATGAGCAGTTCTTC. It codes for CASSGRGRDNEQFF.

The chain carries TRBV6-4 and TRBJ1-1; the D is unclear. Between the trimmed V and J ends, which lost 6 bases and 6 bases, there was a span of 14 bases. The germline gives CDR1 MRHNA, CDR2 SNTAGT. CDR3 size: 13 residues. The CDR3 spells CASSARANAEAFF. CDR3 bases: TGTGCCAGCAGCGCCCGCGCTAACGCTGAAGCTTTCTTT.

This chain connects TRBV11-2 to TRBJ1-1, with D possibly being TRBD1 (5 bases). Trimming left V 5 bases short and J 6 bases short, with 16 bases between. Germline assignment: CDR1 SGHAT and CDR2 FQNNGV. The CDR3 runs 14 residues. The DNA of the CDR3 is TGTGCCAGCAGCGACCTTCAGGGAAGCCCTGAAGCTTTCTTT. This sequence encodes CASSDLQGSPEAFF.

The CDR3, as DNA: TGTGCCAGCAGTGCCCCGGGACAGTACACTGAAGCTTTCTTT. Residues: CASSAPGQYTEAFF. The chain has TRBV6-5 and TRBJ1-1, with 7 bases fitting TRBD1. The V gene end was trimmed by 5 bases and the J gene end by 3 bases; junction bases not matched to a gene: 6. The CDR3 runs to 14 residues. Germline lookup yields CDR1 MNHEY and CDR2 SVGAGI.

The chain is built from TRBV10-2 and TRBJ2-1; 12 nucleotides align to TRBD1. Germline CDR1 and CDR2: WSHSY and SAAADI. This CDR3 region has 13 residues. V dropped 7 bases and J dropped 14; count of bases not matched to a gene: 9. In DNA, the CDR3 is TGCGCCAGCATCCCAGGGACAGGGGGCTTCAAGTTCTTC. It translates to CASIPGTGGFKFF.

This rearrangement joins TRBV5-8 to TRBJ2-1; 7 positions agree with TRBD1. Trimming took 3 bases from V and 1 from J; bases not matched to a gene: 4. The CDR3 is 15 amino acids. The germline V gene encodes CDR1 SGHTS and CDR2 YDEGEE. CDR3 coding DNA: TGTGCCAGCAGCTCCGGGACAGTATCCTACAATGAGCAGTTCTTC. As protein: CASSSGTVSYNEQFF.

The chain uses TRBV11-3 and TRBJ1-1; 7 nucleotides align to TRBD1. This CDR3 has 19 amino acids. J gave up 1 base and V 1 base, and 15 bases lay outside the gene matches. Looked up from germline, CDR1 is SGHNT and CDR2 is YENEEA. DNA for the CDR3: TGTGCCAGCAGCTTAGGAAGAGGACAGGAACTCGTTAGGAACACTGAAGCTTTCTTT. It yields the protein CASSLGRGQELVRNTEAFF. Based on the CDR3 plus reference TRBV11-3 and TRBJ1-1, the full variable domain is EAGVVQSPRYKIIEKKQPVAFWCNPISGHNTLYWYLQNLGQGPELLIRYENEEAVDDSQLPKDRFSAERLKGVDSTLKIQPAELGDSAVYLCASSLGRGQELVRNTEAFFGQGTRLTVV.